This T cell receptor (beta chain) was captured in a study of CD8+ T cells in alopecia areata. This clone was seen only a few times. Germline V CDR1 and CDR2: LGHNA, YNFKEQ. V was pared by 3 bases and J by 4 bases, with 14 bases between. This CDR3 is 15 amino acids long. Isolated RNA was reverse transcribed into cDNA used as the sequencing template. Only in-frame clones appear in the TCRdb table, and some are missing; sequencing was by immunoSEQ multiplex PCR. The data contain approximately 100,000 clones, 55% to 70% of them singletons. The treatment is: oral pan-JAK inhibitor, 5-10 mg twice daily. Cell sorting was applied to PBMCs, and CD4+ and CD8+ T cells were collected.

The chain is built from TRBV4-2 and TRBJ2-3, with D perhaps matching TRBD1 (7 bases). Sequenced here: CD8+ T cells sorted from blood, sampled between weeks 55 and 70, from a patient treated with tofacitinib. The origin of this receptor is a human donor with alopecia areata. This CDR3 is CASSQGGTGADTQYF. The DNA for the CDR3 is TGTGCCAGCAGCCAGGGGGGTACAGGGGCAGATACGCAGTATTTT.